Following are 20 T cell receptor beta chains from one sample sequenced in a study of response to subunit inactivated influenza vaccine. One entry per CDR3 protein, called by TCRdb with MiXCR from the RT-PCR reads. The sample yields about half a million distinct CDR3 sequences, roughly 25% seen once. The sequencing used CD4+ T cells sorted from PBMCs, collected more than 4 days after vaccination. The receptors derive from a man aged 45 to 65 who received an inactivated influenza vaccine.

In its sample, this clonotype was seen a few times. The genes are TRBV9 and TRBJ1-6; 8 positions agree with TRBD1. Germline V gene data show CDR1 as SGDLS and CDR2 as YYNGEE. This CDR3 contains 14 residues. V dropped 3 bases and J dropped 10; count of bases not matched to a gene: 6. CDR3 region: CASSGDRGWSPLHF. The CDR3 coding sequence is TGTGCCAGCAGCGGCGACAGGGGTTGGTCACCCCTCCACTTT.

This clonotype occurred a few times. The chain combines TRBV7-9 with TRBJ2-1; D is possibly TRBD2 (5 bases). This CDR3 comprises 12 residues. The V end was cut by 5 bases, the J end by 13 bases, with 15 bases between. Germline V gene data show CDR1 as SEHNR and CDR2 as FQNEAQ (reference sequence). CDR3 protein: CASSPVLGPQFF. The DNA for the CDR3 is TGTGCCAGCAGCCCTGTACTAGGTCCCCAGTTCTTC.

This clonotype was observed a few times. The rearrangement joins TRBV12-3 or TRBV12-4 to TRBJ2-1; 7 nucleotides match TRBD1. The trim removed 5 bases at V and 10 bases at J, leaving 17 bases unmatched. The CDR3 contains 16 residues. Here the CDR3 DNA reads TGTGCCAGCAGTCCCCCTGGGACAGTGGGGTACGGGGAGCAGTTCTTC. It specifies CASSPPGTVGYGEQFF.

This clonotype was counted a single time. CDR3 residues: CASSLTTGQGPGEQYF. The CDR3 bases are TGTGCCAGCAGCTTAACGACCGGACAGGGACCGGGCGAGCAGTACTTC. V gene TRBV7-9 combines with J gene TRBJ2-7; TRBD1 matches at 8 bases. This CDR3 spans 16 amino acids. Per germline, CDR1 SEHNR and CDR2 FQNEAQ (reference sequence). The ends lost 2 bases at V and 6 bases at J; junction bases unmatched: 12.

The CDR3 protein is CASSRDSRGYTF. The CDR3 DNA reads TGTGCCAGCAGCCGGGACTCCCGAGGCTACACCTTC. This chain uses TRBV6-2 or TRBV6-3 with TRBJ1-2; a weak D match, TRBD1 (5 bases). The germline V gene encodes CDR1 MNHEY and CDR2 SVGEGT. Trimming took 6 bases from V and 8 from J, leaving 13 bases between them. There are 12 residues in the CDR3.

The rearrangement uses TRBV5-6 and TRBJ2-7, with 7 bases identical to TRBD1. The V gene's germline CDR1 is SGHDT and CDR2 YYEEEE. The ends lost 4 bases at V and 6 bases at J; junction bases unmatched: 16. This CDR3 is built from 16 residues. The CDR3 protein is CASSRRTGRIPSEQYF. The CDR3 DNA sequence: TGTGCCAGCAGCCGTCGGACAGGCAGAATACCTTCCGAGCAGTACTTC.

In its sample, this clonotype was seen a few times. The V gene is TRBV4-3, the J gene TRBJ2-1; 14 bases agree with TRBD2. The CDR3 runs 17 residues. From germline, CDR1 is LGHNA and CDR2 YSLEER. After removal of 0 bases from V and 8 bases from J, the junction contained 6 bases not matched to a gene. CDR3 protein: CASSQERGTSGGYEQFF. The CDR3 nucleotides are TGCGCCAGCAGCCAAGAAAGGGGGACTAGCGGGGGCTATGAGCAGTTCTTC.

The table lists this clonotype with a few counts. The chain carries TRBV5-1 and TRBJ2-3, with no clear D. The CDR3 length is 13 residues. V lost 0 bases and J lost 4, with 6 bases in between. Germline CDR1 SGHRS, CDR2 YFSETQ. The CDR3 DNA sequence: TGCGCCAGCAGCTTGGTGACGTCAGATACGCAGTATTTT. Translating it yields CASSLVTSDTQYF.

The rearrangement uses TRBV29-1 and TRBJ1-1; D gene ambiguous. The V end was cut by 7 bases, the J end by 4 bases, with 19 bases between. This CDR3 spans 14 amino acids. Looked up from germline, CDR1 is SQVTM and CDR2 is ANQGSEA. The CDR3 loop reads CSALRGGSGTEAFF. DNA for the CDR3: TGCAGCGCCCTGCGGGGAGGGAGCGGCACTGAAGCTTTCTTT. Complete variable domain (other parts from reference TRBV29-1 and TRBJ1-1): SAVISQKPSRDICQRGTSLTIQCQVDSQVTMMFWYRQQPGQSLTLIATANQGSEATYESGFVIDKFPISRPNLTFSTLTVSNMSPEDSSIYLCSALRGGSGTEAFFGQGTRLTVV.

This chain connects TRBV6-1 to TRBJ2-1; D might be TRBD2 (6 bases). The CDR3 extends over 16 amino acids. The V and J ends lost 6 bases and 8 bases respectively, with 23 bases between them. Germline V lookup: CDR1 MNHNS, CDR2 SASEGT. The CDR3 region has the DNA TGTGCCAGCAGCTTTGGACGGGACTCTCGTCTCGATGAGCAGTTCTTC. Amino acids: CASSFGRDSRLDEQFF.

This clonotype was found a few times. Relative to the germline gene, one junction end is altered; a read error may explain this. CDR3 amino acids: CASSRDRDRSF. CDR3 DNA: TGCGCCAGCAGCCGGGACAGGGACCGATCCTTC. J is TRBJ2-7 and V is TRBV5-1, with 9 bases lining up with TRBD1. The CDR3 length is 11 residues. Germline assignment: CDR1 SGHRS and CDR2 YFSETQ. Full variable domain (missing parts from reference TRBV5-1 and TRBJ2-7): KAGVTQTPRYLIKTRGQQVTLSCSPISGHRSVSWYQQTPGQGLQFLFEYFSETQRNKGNFPGRFSGRQFSNSRSEMNVSTLELGDSALYLCASSRDRDRSFGPGTRLTVT.

V and J are TRBV29-1 and TRBJ1-2; D not resolved. The V and J ends lost 7 bases and 3 bases respectively, with 12 bases between them. The CDR3 has 12 amino acids. The germline gives CDR1 SQVTM, CDR2 ANQGSEA. CDR3 in amino acids: CSATWVDYGYTF. CDR3 DNA: TGCAGCGCGACATGGGTTGACTATGGCTACACCTTC.

In its sample, this clonotype was seen a few times. This rearrangement joins TRBV20-1 to TRBJ2-5, with 8 nucleotides matching TRBD1. Germline trimming cut 3 bases from V and 6 bases from J; bases unmatched to any gene: 9. Looked up from germline, CDR1 is DFQATT and CDR2 is SNEGSKA (reference sequence). The CDR3 loop spans 14 amino acids. The DNA for the CDR3 is TGCAGTGCTAGGCGAGGACAGGGTTCAAAGACCCAGTACTTC. Translation: CSARRGQGSKTQYF.

This chain connects TRBV6-5 to TRBJ2-3; D unclear. Germline loops: CDR1 MNHEY, CDR2 SVGAGI. This CDR3 is 14 amino acids long. V gave up 0 bases and J gave up 6 bases, with 10 bases separating them. CDR3 loop: CASSYSWKSDTQYF. For the CDR3, the DNA is TGTGCCAGCAGTTACTCGTGGAAGTCTGATACGCAGTATTTT.

This clonotype came up a few times. This sequence joins TRBV29-1 and TRBJ2-1; D is ambiguous. Germline-derived CDR1 and CDR2 are SQVTM and ANQGSEA. The CDR3 contains 11 residues. Trimming cost V 4 bases and J 7 bases, with 8 bases left between them. The DNA of the CDR3 is TGCAGCGTTGGGGTGAAAAATGAGCAGTTCTTC. Translation gives CSVGVKNEQFF.

Only a few counts were recorded for this clonotype. The rearrangement joins TRBV18 to TRBJ2-4; weak D call: TRBD2 (6 bases). The CDR3 is 18 amino acids. From germline, CDR1 is KGHSH and CDR2 LQKENI. Between the trimmed V and J ends, which lost 3 bases and 1 base, there was a span of 19 bases. CDR3 amino acids: CASSPAPGLGLAKNIQYF. The DNA of the CDR3 is TGTGCCAGCTCACCCGCTCCGGGACTCGGCCTGGCCAAAAACATTCAGTACTTC. The variable domain in full, completed from reference TRBV18 and TRBJ2-4, reads NAGVMQNPRHLVRRRGQEARLRCSPMKGHSHVYWYRQLPEEGLKFMVYLQKENIIDESGMPKERFSAEFPKEGPSILRIQQVVRGDSAAYFCASSPAPGLGLAKNIQYFGAGTRLSVL.

This chain connects TRBV12-3 or TRBV12-4 to TRBJ2-4; D tentatively reads TRBD1 or TRBD2 (5 bases each). The CDR3 totals 13 residues. Trimming stripped 6 bases from V and 4 bases from J, with 10 bases between. The DNA of the CDR3 is TGTGCCAGCAGAAAGGGACCAAAAAACATTCAGTACTTC. Amino acids: CASRKGPKNIQYF.

The rearrangement joins TRBV14 to TRBJ2-5; 7 bases align to TRBD2. The V segment lost 2 bases and the J segment 11 bases; nucleotides outside the gene matches: 5. Germline loops: CDR1 SGHDN, CDR2 FVKESK. There are 12 residues in the CDR3. The CDR3 bases are TGTGCCAGCAGCCAACCTAGCGGCCGGCAGTACTTC. This encodes CASSQPSGRQYF.

This clonotype was counted ten times or more. The rearrangement links TRBV4-2 to TRBJ2-1; 11 bases are a match to TRBD2. Germline loops: CDR1 LGHNA, CDR2 YNFKEQ. This CDR3 region has 15 residues. Trimming cost V 1 base and J 6 bases; bases outside gene matches: 2. CDR3 protein: CASSQGLAGGNEQFF. DNA of the CDR3: TGTGCCAGCAGCCAAGGTCTAGCGGGAGGCAATGAGCAGTTCTTC.

This clonotype was seen only a few times. This chain links TRBV5-6 with TRBJ2-4, with a possible D match to TRBD2 (5 bases). The CDR3 loop spans 16 amino acids. V was cut by 1 base and J by 3 bases, with 14 bases left in between. CDR1 and CDR2 from the germline V gene are SGHDT and YYEEEE. The CDR3 DNA reads as TGTGCCAGCAGCTTGACCCGGATGGAGGTCAAAAACATTCAGTACTTC. It codes for CASSLTRMEVKNIQYF. The full variable domain, with the rest looked up from reference TRBV5-6 and TRBJ2-4, is DAGVTQSPTHLIKTRGQQVTLRCSPKSGHDTVSWYQQALGQGPQFIFQYYEEEERQRGNFPDRFSGHQFPNYSSELNVNALLLGDSALYLCASSLTRMEVKNIQYFGAGTRLSVL.